This T cell receptor beta chain was found in a study of blood T cell repertoires in COVID-19. About the research overall: Acute and convalescent COVID-19 samples came from the United States, Italy and Spain.

In germline, CDR1 is LNHDA, CDR2 SQIVND (reference sequence). The ends lost 6 bases at V and 8 bases at J; junction bases unmatched: 12. CDR3 length equals 14 residues. Some clones are missing from TCRdb's copy, which holds only in-frame ones; the method was immunoSEQ multiplex PCR. Among roughly 29,000 clones, around four fifths were seen once, and the ten largest hold roughly 7.5%. The specimen sequenced was peripheral blood. The TCR sequence derives from a woman in her 70s with active or convalescent COVID-19. The V gene is TRBV19, the J gene TRBJ1-2, with TRBD1 identical over 7 bases. The CDR3 sequence is CASRKGARQGGYTF. CDR3 coding DNA: TGTGCCAGTAGAAAGGGGGCCCGTCAAGGAGGCTACACCTTC.